This record concerns one TCR beta chain sequence. Its antigen is unidentified. The data stem from a study of beta chain features in type 1 diabetes. Whole-study findings and limits: Amplification by PCR could prefer shorter templates, with the same effect in patients and controls.

Of the isolated RNA, all was reverse transcribed, and so the sequenced material was expressed TCRB transcripts. Data came from immunoSEQ multiplex PCR; TCRdb stores just in-frame clones and leaves some out. The sample holds 400,000 to 550,000 clones, around 10% seen once. The germline gives CDR1 SGHVS, CDR2 FNYEAQ. This CDR3 comprises 14 residues. V gave up 1 base and J gave up 0 bases, with 6 bases separating them. CD4+ cells of the naive, central memory, regulatory and stem cell-like memory types were sorted via CD45RO/CCR7/CD25/CD127/CD95/CD27. Sequences were obtained from naive CD4+ T cells from blood. This TCR was sampled from a woman younger than 30 in good health. The chain uses TRBV7-6 and TRBJ1-1; D is uncertain. The DNA for the CDR3 is TGTGCCAGCAGCTTAGAAGGGTTGAACACTGAAGCTTTCTTT. Translating it yields CASSLEGLNTEAFF.